This is a list of T cell receptor beta chains from one sample in a study of blood T cell repertoires in COVID-19. Libraries were prepared by immunoSEQ multiplex PCR; TCRdb keeps only in-frame clonotypes and omits some of them. In the table there are under 150,000 clones, 70% to 90% of which are singletons. The sequenced material came from PBMCs or T cells enriched from blood (not recorded which). The receptors come from a woman aged 50 to 60 who had recovered from COVID-19. Both conserved end residues are part of each CDR3. The D gene is left open where the match is weak. Some rows have no size entry. The others give once, few or many, or a class for an expanded clone.

d_call clone_size j_call v_call cdr3_nt cdr3_aa
TRBD1 - TRBJ1-2 TRBV10-3 TGTGCCATCAGTGAGACCGGGACAGGCTATGGCTACACCTTC CAISETGTGYGYTF
- - TRBJ1-2 TRBV24-1 TGTGCCACCAGTGATCCCTATGAGGGCTACACCTTC CATSDPYEGYTF
- - TRBJ2-4 TRBV2 TGTGCCAGCACCGGCGGGACGGCCCAACTAGCCAAAAACATTCAGTACTTC CASTGGTAQLAKNIQYF
- - TRBJ2-2 TRBV7-2 TGTGCCAGCAGCTTAGTTGGACACGTCACCGGGGAGCTGTTTTTT CASSLVGHVTGELFF
TRBD2 - TRBJ2-1 TRBV9 TGTGCCAGCAGCGTAGCTAGCGGGGGGCATAGCTCCTACAATGAGCAGTTCTTC CASSVASGGHSSYNEQFF
- once TRBJ1-4 TRBV7-9 TGTGCCAGCTCCTTACGGACAGCTAATGAAAAACTGTTTTTT CASSLRTANEKLFF
- - TRBJ2-3 TRBV6-2/TRBV6-3 TGTGCCAGCAACCCCGGGATCCGGGCCTACACAGATACGCAGTATTTT CASNPGIRAYTDTQYF
- - TRBJ1-5 TRBV7-6 TGTGCCAGCAGCTTAGCAAGCCATCAGCCCCAGCATTTT CASSLASHQPQHF
- - TRBJ1-5 TRBV24-1 TGTGCCACCAGTGATTTGTCGGGTCAGCCCCAGCATTTT CATSDLSGQPQHF
TRBD1 - TRBJ2-2 TRBV7-3 TGTGCCAGCAGCCCCCGGACAGGGATGGCGAACACCGGGGAGCTGTTTTTT CASSPRTGMANTGELFF
- - TRBJ2-7 TRBV18 TGTGCCAGCTCAGAATTCAGGACAGGGAGGGACGAGCAGTACTTC CASSEFRTGRDEQYF
TRBD2 - TRBJ2-7 TRBV4-1 TGCGCCAGCAGCCCCGGGGGACTAGCGGGGGATCTCTCCTACGAGCAGTACTTC CASSPGGLAGDLSYEQYF
TRBD1 - TRBJ2-5 TRBV5-4 TGTGCCAGCAGCGTCGGGACAGGGGGAATGATAGAGACCCAGTACTTC CASSVGTGGMIETQYF
TRBD1 - TRBJ2-2 TRBV12-5 TGTGCTAGTGTCCCCGGGACAGGAGTCAACACCGGGGAGCTGTTTTTT CASVPGTGVNTGELFF
- - TRBJ1-4 TRBV3-1/TRBV3-2 TGTGCCAGCAGCCAAGATCGGGCAGGGGTTGAAAAACTGTTTTTT CASSQDRAGVEKLFF
- - TRBJ1-3 TRBV6-5 TGTGCCAGCAGTTATTCCGGGGGTCGTGGAAACACCATATATTTT CASSYSGGRGNTIYF
TRBD1 - TRBJ2-5 TRBV19 TGTGCCAGTAGTATTCAGGACAGGGAGACCCAGTACTTC CASSIQDRETQYF
- few TRBJ1-5 TRBV4-2 TGTGCCAGCAGCCGAGACAGATCCAATCAGCCCCAGCATTTT CASSRDRSNQPQHF
- - TRBJ2-5 TRBV14 TGTGCCAGCGCCCCTGGGGCTGGGGAGACCCAGTACTTC CASAPGAGETQYF
- - TRBJ1-5 TRBV2 TGTGCCAGCAGTGAACGAGAGGCTTTTAATCAGCCCCAGCATTTT CASSEREAFNQPQHF
TRBD1 - TRBJ1-2 TRBV7-9 TGTGCCAGCAGCTACTCGACAGGGGGCGTGAAAGGCTACACCTTC CASSYSTGGVKGYTF
TRBD1 once TRBJ2-7 TRBV4-1 TGCGCCAGCAGCCAAGGGACAGGGACCTACGAGCAGTACTTC CASSQGTGTYEQYF
- once TRBJ2-1 TRBV5-1 TGCGCCAGCAGCTTGGAACATTACAATGAGCAGTTCTTC CASSLEHYNEQFF
TRBD2 - TRBJ2-7 TRBV3-1/TRBV3-2 TGTGCCAGCAGCCATTGGCGGGGGGAGCAGTACTTC CASSHWRGEQYF
- - TRBJ1-1 TRBV15 TGTGCCACCAGCAGAGATGAGGGATGGACTGAAGCTTTCTTT CATSRDEGWTEAFF
- - TRBJ2-3 TRBV5-1 TGCTCCATTTGGGAGCAGGGGATTAGTAAAGATACGCAGTATTTT CSIWEQGISKDTQYF
- - TRBJ2-5 TRBV5-4 TGTGCCAGCAGCTTGGGTGCGAAGACCCAGTACTTC CASSLGAKTQYF
TRBD2 - TRBJ2-7 TRBV6-5 TGTGCCAGCAACCAACTAGCGGGGGCTATCGAGCAGTACTTC CASNQLAGAIEQYF
TRBD1 - TRBJ2-3 TRBV2 TGTGCCAGCAGTCCTGGGACAGGGGGCACAGATACGCAGTATTTT CASSPGTGGTDTQYF
- once TRBJ1-4 TRBV7-2 TGTGCCAGCAGGCGGGGGAATAATGAAAAACTGTTTTTT CASRRGNNEKLFF
- - TRBJ2-7 TRBV5-1 TGCGCCAGCAGCCCCGGCGGGGAGGACGAGCAGTACTTC CASSPGGEDEQYF
TRBD1 - TRBJ2-2 TRBV19 TGTGCCAGTAGTCCGGGACAGGGCCTCACCGGGGAGCTGTTTTTT CASSPGQGLTGELFF
- - TRBJ2-7 TRBV6-2/TRBV6-3 TGTGCCAGCAGCCGCCCTCAGGGGATCTCCTACGAGCAGTACTTC CASSRPQGISYEQYF
TRBD1 - TRBJ2-1 TRBV7-9 TGTGCCAGCAGCTACTGGGACAGCAAGGGCGATGAGCAGTTCTTC CASSYWDSKGDEQFF
TRBD1 - TRBJ2-1 TRBV10-3 TGTGCCATCAGTGTGGACAGGGCCAATGAGCAGTTCTTC CAISVDRANEQFF
- - TRBJ1-2 TRBV5-1 TGCGCCAGCAGCTTGGCCTCGGAGTATGGCTACACCTTC CASSLASEYGYTF